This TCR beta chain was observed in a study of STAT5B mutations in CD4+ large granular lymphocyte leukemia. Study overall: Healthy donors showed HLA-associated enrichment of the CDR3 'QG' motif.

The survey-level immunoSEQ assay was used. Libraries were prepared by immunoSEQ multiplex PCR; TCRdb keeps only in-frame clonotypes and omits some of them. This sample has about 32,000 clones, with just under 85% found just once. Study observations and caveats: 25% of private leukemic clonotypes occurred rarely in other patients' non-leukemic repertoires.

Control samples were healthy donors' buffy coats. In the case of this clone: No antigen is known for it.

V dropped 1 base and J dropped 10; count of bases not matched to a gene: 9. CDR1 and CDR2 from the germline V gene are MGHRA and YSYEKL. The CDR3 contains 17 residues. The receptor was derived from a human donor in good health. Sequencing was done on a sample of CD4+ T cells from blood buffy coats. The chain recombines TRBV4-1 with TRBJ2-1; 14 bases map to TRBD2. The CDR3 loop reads CASSQVRGTSGRGEQFF. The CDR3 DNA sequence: TGCGCCAGCAGCCAAGTTCGCGGGACTAGCGGGAGAGGGGAGCAGTTCTTC.